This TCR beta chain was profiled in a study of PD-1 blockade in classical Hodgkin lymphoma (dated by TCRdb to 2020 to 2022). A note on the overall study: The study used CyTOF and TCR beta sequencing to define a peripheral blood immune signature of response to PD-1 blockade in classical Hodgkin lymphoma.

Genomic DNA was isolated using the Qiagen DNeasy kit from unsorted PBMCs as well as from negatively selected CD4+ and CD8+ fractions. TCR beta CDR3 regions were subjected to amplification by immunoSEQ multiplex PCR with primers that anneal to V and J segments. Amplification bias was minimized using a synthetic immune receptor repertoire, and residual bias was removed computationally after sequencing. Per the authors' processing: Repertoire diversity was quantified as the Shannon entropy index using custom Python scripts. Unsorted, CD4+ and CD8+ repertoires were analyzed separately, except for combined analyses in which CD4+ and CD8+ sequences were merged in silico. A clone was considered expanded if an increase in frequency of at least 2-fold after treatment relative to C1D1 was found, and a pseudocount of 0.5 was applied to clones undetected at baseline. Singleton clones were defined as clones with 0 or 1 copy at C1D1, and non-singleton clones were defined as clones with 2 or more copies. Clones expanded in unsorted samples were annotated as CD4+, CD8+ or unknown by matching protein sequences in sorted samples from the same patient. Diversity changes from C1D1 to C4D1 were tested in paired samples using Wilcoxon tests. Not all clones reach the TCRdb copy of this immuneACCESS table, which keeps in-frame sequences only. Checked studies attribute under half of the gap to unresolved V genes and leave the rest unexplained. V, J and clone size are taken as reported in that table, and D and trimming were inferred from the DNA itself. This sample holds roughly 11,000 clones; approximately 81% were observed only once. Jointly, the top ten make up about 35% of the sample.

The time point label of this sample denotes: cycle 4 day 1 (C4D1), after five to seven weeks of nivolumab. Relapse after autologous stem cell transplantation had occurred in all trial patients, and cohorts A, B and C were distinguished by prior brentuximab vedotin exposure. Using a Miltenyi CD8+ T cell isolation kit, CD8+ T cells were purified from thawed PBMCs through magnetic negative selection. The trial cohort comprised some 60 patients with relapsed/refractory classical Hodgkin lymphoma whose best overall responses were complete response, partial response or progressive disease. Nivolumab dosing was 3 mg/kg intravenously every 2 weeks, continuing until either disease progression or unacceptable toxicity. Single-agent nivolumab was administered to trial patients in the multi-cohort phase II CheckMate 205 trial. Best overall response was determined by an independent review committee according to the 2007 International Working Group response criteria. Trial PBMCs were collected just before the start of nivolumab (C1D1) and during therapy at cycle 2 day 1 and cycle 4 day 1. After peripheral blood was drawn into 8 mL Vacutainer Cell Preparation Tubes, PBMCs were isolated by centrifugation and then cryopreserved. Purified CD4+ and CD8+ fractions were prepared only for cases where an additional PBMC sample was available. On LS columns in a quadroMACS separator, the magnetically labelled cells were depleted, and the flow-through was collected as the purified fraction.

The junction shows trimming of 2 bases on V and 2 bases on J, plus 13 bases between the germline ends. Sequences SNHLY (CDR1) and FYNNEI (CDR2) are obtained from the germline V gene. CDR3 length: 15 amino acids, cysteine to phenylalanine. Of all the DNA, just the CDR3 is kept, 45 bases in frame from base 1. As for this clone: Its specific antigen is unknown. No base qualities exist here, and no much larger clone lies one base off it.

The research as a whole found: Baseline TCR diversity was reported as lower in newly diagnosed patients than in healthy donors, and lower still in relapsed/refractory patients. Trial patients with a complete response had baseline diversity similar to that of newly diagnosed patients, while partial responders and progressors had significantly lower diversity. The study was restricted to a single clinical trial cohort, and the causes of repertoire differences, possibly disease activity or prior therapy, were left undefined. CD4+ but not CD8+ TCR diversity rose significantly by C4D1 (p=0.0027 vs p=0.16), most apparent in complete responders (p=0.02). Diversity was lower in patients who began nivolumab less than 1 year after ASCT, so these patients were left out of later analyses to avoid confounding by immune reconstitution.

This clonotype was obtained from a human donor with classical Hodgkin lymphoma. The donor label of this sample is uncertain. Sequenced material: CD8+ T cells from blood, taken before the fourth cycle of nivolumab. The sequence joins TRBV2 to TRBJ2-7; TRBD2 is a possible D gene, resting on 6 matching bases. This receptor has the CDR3 CASSELGGTTYEQYF. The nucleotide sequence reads TGTGCCAGCAGTGAATTGGGGGGAACGACCTACGAGCAGTACTTC.